These 21 T cell receptor beta chains originate from one sample sequenced in a study of T cells in Graves' hyperthyroidism and ophthalmopathy. Amplification of TCR beta CDR3 regions used RNA as the template. The HTBI set primed first-round TCR CDR3 RT-PCR. TCRdb ran MiXCR on the multiplex PCR reads and lists one entry per CDR3 protein. The sample records 500,000 or so distinct CDR3 sequences, roughly 15% being singletons. Sequenced: blood. These receptor sequences come from a woman in her twenties or thirties with Graves' ophthalmopathy.

This clonotype was seen ten or more times. This rearrangement joins TRBV11-2 to TRBJ1-1; no reliable D call. In germline, CDR1 is SGHAT, CDR2 FQNNGV. The germline V and J ends were trimmed by 5 bases and 7 bases, with 14 bases remaining between them. This CDR3 contains 13 residues. The CDR3 nucleotides read TGTGCCAGCAGCCCGGACGGATCTGATGAAGCTTTCTTT. It translates to CASSPDGSDEAFF.

This clonotype has at least ten counts. The V gene is TRBV18, the J gene TRBJ1-5; D uncertain. This CDR3 contains 14 residues. V was clipped by 4 bases and J by 10 bases, with 17 bases between them. CDR1 KGHSH and CDR2 LQKENI come from the germline V gene. The CDR3: CASSHDSLISPQHF. CDR3 in DNA: TGTGCCAGCTCACACGATAGCCTAATCAGCCCCCAGCATTTT. The full variable domain, its missing parts supplied by reference TRBV18 and TRBJ1-5, is NAGVMQNPRHLVRRRGQEARLRCSPMKGHSHVYWYRQLPEEGLKFMVYLQKENIIDESGMPKERFSAEFPKEGPSILRIQQVVRGDSAAYFCASSHDSLISPQHFGDGTRLSIL.

This clonotype occurred many times. The J gene is TRBJ1-5, the V gene TRBV6-2 or TRBV6-3; 12 positions match TRBD1. Germline V lookup: CDR1 MNHEY, CDR2 SVGEGT. The CDR3 runs 21 residues. V trimming: 2 bases; J trimming: 6 bases; junction bases outside the gene matches: 20. CDR3 sequence reads: CASSYTWDRGHVQSIGQPQHF. CDR3 coding DNA: TGTGCCAGCAGTTACACTTGGGACAGGGGGCATGTCCAGTCGATCGGTCAGCCCCAGCATTTT.

On this clonotype itself: One base away lies a much larger clone, so this may be a sequencing read error. The rearrangement uses TRBV7-2 and TRBJ1-2, with 7 bases matching TRBD1. Looked up from germline, CDR1 is SGHTA and CDR2 is FQGNSA. CDR3 length: 14 amino acids. Here the CDR3 DNA reads TGTGCCAGCAGCCGACCGGGACAGTTCTATGGCTGCACCTTC. Protein sequence: CASSRPGQFYGCTF.

Ten or more counts support this clonotype. The J gene is TRBJ1-1, the V gene TRBV27, with TRBD1 matching over 7 bases. V shed 3 bases, J shed 4 bases, and the junction held 11 bases outside the gene matches. The CDR3 is made up of 16 amino acids. Germline V CDR1 and CDR2: MNHEY, SMNVEV (reference sequence). The CDR3 loop reads CASSFVFGTAGTEAFF. The DNA of the CDR3 is TGTGCCAGCAGTTTTGTATTTGGGACAGCTGGCACTGAAGCTTTCTTT.

The rearrangement uses TRBV25-1 and TRBJ1-1; D is unresolved. CDR1 MGHDK and CDR2 SYGVNS come from the germline V gene. This CDR3 has 14 residues. V was shortened by 6 bases and J by 6 bases, with 17 bases between the two germline ends. The CDR3 sequence: CASRSTNLVPEAFF. In nucleotides, the CDR3 is TGTGCCAGCAGGTCCACTAATCTCGTGCCTGAAGCTTTCTTT.

This clonotype was detected many times. The V call is TRBV30, the J call TRBJ1-1; D remains ambiguous. Germline V lookup: CDR1 GTSNPN, CDR2 SVGIG (reference sequence). The CDR3 extends over 15 amino acids. With 0 bases removed from V and 2 bases from J, the gap between germline ends came to 13 bases. CDR3 in DNA: TGTGCCTGGAGTGTAATTGGCGGGCCCAACACTGAAGCTTTCTTT. It is translated as CAWSVIGGPNTEAFF.

About this clonotype: It may be a read error: a sequence one base away is much more abundant. The chain employs TRBV15 and TRBJ2-7; possible D gene TRBD1, 5 bases. Germline-derived CDR1 and CDR2 are LNHNV and YYDKDF (reference sequence). The CDR3 has 15 amino acids. CDR3 protein: CVTAENQGIGGEQYF. The CDR3 nucleotides are TGTGTCACCGCCGAAAACCAGGGAATTGGCGGCGAGCAGTACTTC.

Details on this clonotype: A much bigger clone sits one base away, suggesting this may be a read error. The chain employs TRBV12-3 or TRBV12-4 and TRBJ2-1; 8 bases are shared with TRBD2. The CDR3 sequence is 16 residues long. The CDR3 nucleotides are TGTGCCGGCAGTTTAGCCGGGGGGGGACTAGAGAATGAGCAGTTCTTC. Translating it yields CAGSLAGGGLENEQFF.

This clonotype was recorded at least ten times. This chain connects TRBV28 to TRBJ2-5; TRBD2 matches at 7 bases. V shed 6 bases and J 4 bases; nucleotides not matched to a gene: 11. The CDR3 totals 15 residues. CDR1 is MDHEN, CDR2 SYDVKM, per germline. CDR3 nucleotide sequence: TGTGCCAGCAGCCCCCCACCGGGGAGGGGAGAGACCCAGTACTTC. Protein sequence: CASSPPPGRGETQYF.

This sequence joins TRBV5-6 and TRBJ1-4; D unresolved. Germline CDR1 and CDR2: SGHDT and YYEEEE. The CDR3 is 17 amino acids. Trimming removed 2 bases from V and 1 base from J, with 15 bases in between. Here the CDR3 DNA reads TGTGCCAGCAGCTTCCGTTACTTCGCCTTAACTAATGAAAAACTGTTTTTT. Protein product: CASSFRYFALTNEKLFF.

This clonotype appeared many times. V is TRBV7-9 and J is TRBJ2-1; D possibly corresponds to TRBD1 (6 bases). The CDR3 sequence is 14 residues long. The germline V and J ends were trimmed by 2 bases and 5 bases, with 10 bases remaining between them. The germline V gene has CDR1 SEHNR and CDR2 FQNEAQ (reference sequence). The CDR3 bases are TGTGCCAGCAGCTTAACAGGGAGAGACAATGAGCAGTTCTTC. The encoded protein is CASSLTGRDNEQFF.

This clonotype was picked up a small number of times. A much larger clonotype is one base distant, so this may be a read error. J is TRBJ1-5 and V is TRBV6-1; D remains unclear. The CDR3 sequence is 12 residues long. V was clipped by 6 bases and J by 2 bases, with 5 bases between them. CDR1 is MNHNS, CDR2 SASEGT, per germline. The CDR3 protein is CASREGNQPQHF. CDR3 DNA: TGTGCCAGCAGGGAGGGCAATCAGCCCCAGCATTTT.

This clonotype has a count of ten or more. The genes are TRBV12-3 or TRBV12-4 and TRBJ2-3; maybe TRBD2 (6 bases). This CDR3 is 14 amino acids long. V was clipped by 6 bases and J by 0 bases, with 10 bases between them. The CDR3 DNA is TGTGCCAGCAGGAGGCGGGATAGCACAGATACGCAGTATTTT. Amino acid sequence: CASRRRDSTDTQYF.

The chain has TRBV18 and TRBJ2-7, with 7 bases aligning to TRBD1. With 4 bases clipped from V and 0 bases from J, the junction kept 3 bases outside the gene matches. This CDR3 is 14 amino acids long. In germline, CDR1 is KGHSH, CDR2 LQKENI. The CDR3 sequence: CASSRQGTSYEQYF. The CDR3 DNA follows: TGTGCCAGCTCACGACAGGGCACCTCCTACGAGCAGTACTTC.

This clonotype was counted ten times or more. This chain uses TRBV28 with TRBJ2-7, with 10 bases aligning to TRBD1. Germline CDR1 and CDR2: MDHEN and SYDVKM. After removal of 8 bases from V and 3 bases from J, the junction contained 10 bases not matched to a gene. The CDR3 has 15 residues. The CDR3 loop is CASATDRGGFYEQYF. Written as DNA, the CDR3 is TGTGCCAGCGCCACGGACAGGGGGGGTTTCTACGAGCAGTACTTC.

This clonotype was picked up a small number of times. This chain links TRBV14 with TRBJ1-1, with D possibly being TRBD1 (6 bases). The length of the CDR3 is 15 residues. The germline V gene encodes CDR1 SGHDN and CDR2 FVKESK. Trimming cost V 2 bases and J 0 bases, with 10 bases left between them. CDR3 loop: CASSQSGHMNTEAFF. For the CDR3, the DNA is TGTGCCAGCAGCCAATCGGGACATATGAACACTGAAGCTTTCTTT.

With respect to this clonotype: Just one base apart from a much larger clone, this may be a read error. The chain joins TRBV12-3 or TRBV12-4 to TRBJ1-4; 8 nucleotides match TRBD1. The trim removed 4 bases at V and 8 bases at J, leaving 9 bases unmatched. This CDR3 comprises 15 residues. The CDR3 loop is CASSSRQGSREKLFF. The CDR3 DNA follows: TGTGCCAGCAGTTCAAGACAGGGGTCCAGGGAAAAACTGTTTTTT.

Notes on this clonotype: One end of the junction fails to match germline, which may point to a read error. The chain couples TRBV11-2 to TRBJ2-1; no clear D gene. Per germline, CDR1 SGHAT and CDR2 FQNNGV. The CDR3 has 13 amino acids. The CDR3: CARSPAVHGEQFF. The CDR3 nucleotides read TGTGCCCGCAGCCCAGCAGTTCACGGGGAGCAGTTCTTC.

This clonotype showed up just a few times. The rearrangement links TRBV20-1 to TRBJ1-1; perhaps TRBD1 as D (5 bases). CDR3 length: 15 amino acids. Trimming removed 0 bases at V and 3 bases at J, with 14 bases between. CDR1 is DFQATT and CDR2 is SNEGSKA in the germline V gene (reference sequence). CDR3: CSARDGNSGDTEAFF. CDR3 nucleotides: TGCAGTGCTAGAGATGGGAACTCGGGGGACACTGAAGCTTTCTTT.

The rearrangement links TRBV4-3 to TRBJ1-1; D is perhaps TRBD1 (5 bases). V shed 3 bases and J shed 1 base, with 15 bases lying between them. Germline V CDR1 and CDR2: LGHNA, YSLEER. This CDR3 region has 16 residues. CDR3 DNA sequence: TGCGCCAGCAGCCAGAGCGTCGGGGGTCAGAACACTGAAGCTTTCTTT. Translated: CASSQSVGGQNTEAFF.